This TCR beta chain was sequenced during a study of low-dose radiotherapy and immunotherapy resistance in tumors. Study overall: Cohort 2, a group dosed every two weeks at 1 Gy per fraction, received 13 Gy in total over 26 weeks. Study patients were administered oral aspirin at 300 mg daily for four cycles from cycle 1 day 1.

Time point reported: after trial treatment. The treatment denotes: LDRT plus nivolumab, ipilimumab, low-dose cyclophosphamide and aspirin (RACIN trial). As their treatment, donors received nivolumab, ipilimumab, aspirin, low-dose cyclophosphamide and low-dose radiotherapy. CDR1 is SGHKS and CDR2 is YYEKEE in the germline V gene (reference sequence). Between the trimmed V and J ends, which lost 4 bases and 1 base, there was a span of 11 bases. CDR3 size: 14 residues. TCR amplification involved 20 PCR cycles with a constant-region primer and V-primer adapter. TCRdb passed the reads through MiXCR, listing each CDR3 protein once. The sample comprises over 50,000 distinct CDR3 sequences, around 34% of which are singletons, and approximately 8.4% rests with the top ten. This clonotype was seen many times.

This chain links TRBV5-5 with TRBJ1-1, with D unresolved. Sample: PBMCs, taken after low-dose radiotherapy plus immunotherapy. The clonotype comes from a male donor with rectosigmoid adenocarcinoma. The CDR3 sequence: CASSPAGRNTEAFF. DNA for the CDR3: TGTGCCAGCAGCCCCGCGGGGAGGAACACTGAAGCTTTCTTT. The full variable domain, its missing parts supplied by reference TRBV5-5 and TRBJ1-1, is DAGVTQSPTHLIKTRGQQVTLRCSPISGHKSVSWYQQVLGQGPQFIFQYYEKEERGRGNFPDRFSARQFPNYSSELNVNALLLGDSALYLCASSPAGRNTEAFFGQGTRLTVV.